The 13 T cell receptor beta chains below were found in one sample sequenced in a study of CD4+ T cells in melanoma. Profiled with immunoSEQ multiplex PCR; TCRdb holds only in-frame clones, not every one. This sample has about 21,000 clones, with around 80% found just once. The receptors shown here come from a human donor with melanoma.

CDR3 region: CSVTGEAYEQYF. CDR3 DNA: TGCAGCGTTACCGGGGAGGCCTACGAGCAGTACTTC. The chain combines TRBV29-1 with TRBJ2-7; D is perhaps TRBD2 (6 bases). The CDR3 is 12 residues long. V lost 5 bases and J lost 2, with 10 bases in between. Germline values: CDR1 SQVTM, CDR2 ANQGSEA.

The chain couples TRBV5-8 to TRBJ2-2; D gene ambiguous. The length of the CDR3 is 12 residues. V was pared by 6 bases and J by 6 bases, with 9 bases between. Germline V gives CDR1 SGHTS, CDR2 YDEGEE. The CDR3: CASNRDPGELFF. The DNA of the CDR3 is TGTGCCAGCAATAGGGATCCCGGGGAGCTGTTTTTT.

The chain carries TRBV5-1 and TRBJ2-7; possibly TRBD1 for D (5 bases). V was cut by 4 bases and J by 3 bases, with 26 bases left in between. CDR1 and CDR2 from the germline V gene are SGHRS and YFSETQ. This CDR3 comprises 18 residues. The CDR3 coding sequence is TGCGCCAGCAGCCACGACAGTTACGATTCCCTGGTAATCTACGAGCAGTACTTC. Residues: CASSHDSYDSLVIYEQYF.

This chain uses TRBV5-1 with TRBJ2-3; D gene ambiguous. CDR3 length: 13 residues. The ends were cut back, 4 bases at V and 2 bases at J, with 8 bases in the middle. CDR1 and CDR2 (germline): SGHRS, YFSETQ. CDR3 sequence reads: CASSTRYTDTQYF. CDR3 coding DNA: TGCGCCAGCAGCACGCGCTACACAGATACGCAGTATTTT.

The CDR3 loop reads CASSQSLAGGPLNTGELFF. The CDR3 coding sequence is TGTGCCAGCAGCCAATCCCTAGCGGGGGGCCCACTTAACACCGGGGAGCTGTTTTTT. This sequence joins TRBV14 and TRBJ2-2; TRBD2 aligns across 11 bases. Germline loops: CDR1 SGHDN, CDR2 FVKESK. This CDR3 contains 19 residues. The J segment lost 2 bases and the V segment lost 2 bases, leaving 10 bases of the junction unmatched.

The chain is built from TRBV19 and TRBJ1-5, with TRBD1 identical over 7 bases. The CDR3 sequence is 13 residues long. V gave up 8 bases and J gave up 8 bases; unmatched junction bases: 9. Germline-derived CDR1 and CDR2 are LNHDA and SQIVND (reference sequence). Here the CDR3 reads CASQAQGGEPQHF. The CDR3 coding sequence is TGTGCCAGTCAGGCCCAGGGGGGAGAGCCCCAGCATTTT. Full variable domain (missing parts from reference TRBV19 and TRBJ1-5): DGGITQSPKYLFRKEGQNVTLSCEQNLNHDAMYWYRQDPGQGLRLIYYSQIVNDFQKGDIAEGYSVSREKKESFPLTVTSAQKNPTAFYLCASQAQGGEPQHFGDGTRLSIL.

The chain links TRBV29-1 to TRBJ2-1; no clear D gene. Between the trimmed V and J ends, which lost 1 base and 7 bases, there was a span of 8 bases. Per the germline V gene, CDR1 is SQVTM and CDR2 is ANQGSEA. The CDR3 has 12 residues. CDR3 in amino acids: CSVEGAENEQFF. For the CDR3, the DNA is TGCAGCGTTGAAGGAGCTGAGAATGAGCAGTTCTTC.

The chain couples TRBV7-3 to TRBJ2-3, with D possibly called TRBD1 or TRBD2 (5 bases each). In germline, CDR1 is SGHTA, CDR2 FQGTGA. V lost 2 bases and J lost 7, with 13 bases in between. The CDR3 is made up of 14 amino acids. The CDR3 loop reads CASSLSPRDHTQYF. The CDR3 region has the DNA TGTGCCAGCAGCTTATCCCCCAGGGACCATACGCAGTATTTT. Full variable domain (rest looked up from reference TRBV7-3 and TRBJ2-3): GAGVSQTPSNKVTEKGKYVELRCDPISGHTALYWYRQSLGQGPEFLIYFQGTGAADDSGLPNDRFFAVRPEGSVSTLKIQRTERGDSAVYLCASSLSPRDHTQYFGPGTRLTVL.

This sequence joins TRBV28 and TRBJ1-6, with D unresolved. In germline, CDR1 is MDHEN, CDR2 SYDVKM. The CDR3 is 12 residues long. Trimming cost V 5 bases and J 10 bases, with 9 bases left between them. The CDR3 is CASSQGRSPLHF. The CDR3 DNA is TGTGCCAGCAGTCAAGGGAGATCACCCCTCCACTTT. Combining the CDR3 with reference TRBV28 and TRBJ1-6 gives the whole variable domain DVKVTQSSRYLVKRTGEKVFLECVQDMDHENMFWYRQDPGLGLRLIYFSYDVKMKEKGDIPEGYSVSREKKERFSLILESASTNQTSMYLCASSQGRSPLHFGNGTRLTVT.

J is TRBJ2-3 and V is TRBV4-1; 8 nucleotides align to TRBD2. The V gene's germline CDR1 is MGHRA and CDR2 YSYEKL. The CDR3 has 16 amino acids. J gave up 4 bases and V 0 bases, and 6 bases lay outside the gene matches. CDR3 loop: CASSQESGGSPDTQYF. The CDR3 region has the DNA TGCGCCAGCAGCCAAGAGAGCGGGGGCAGTCCAGATACGCAGTATTTT.

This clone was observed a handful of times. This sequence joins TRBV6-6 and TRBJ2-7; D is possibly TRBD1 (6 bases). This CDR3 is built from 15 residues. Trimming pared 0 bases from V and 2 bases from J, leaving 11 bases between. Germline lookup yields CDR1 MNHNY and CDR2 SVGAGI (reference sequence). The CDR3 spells CASSYSDTGPYEQYF. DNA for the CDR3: TGTGCCAGCAGTTACTCGGATACAGGGCCCTACGAGCAGTACTTC.

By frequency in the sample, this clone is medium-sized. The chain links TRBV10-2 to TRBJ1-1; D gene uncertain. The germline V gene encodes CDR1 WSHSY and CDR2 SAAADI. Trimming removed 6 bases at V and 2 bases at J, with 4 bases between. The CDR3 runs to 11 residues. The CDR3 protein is CASRDNTEAFF. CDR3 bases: TGCGCCAGCAGAGATAACACTGAAGCTTTCTTT.

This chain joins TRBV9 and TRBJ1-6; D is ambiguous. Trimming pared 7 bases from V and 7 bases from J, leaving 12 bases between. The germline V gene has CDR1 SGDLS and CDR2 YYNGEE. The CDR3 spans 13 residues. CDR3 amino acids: CASGTDSNSPLHF. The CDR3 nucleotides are TGTGCCAGCGGAACCGACTCCAATTCACCCCTCCACTTT. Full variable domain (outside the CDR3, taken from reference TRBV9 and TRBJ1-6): DSGVTQTPKHLITATGQRVTLRCSPRSGDLSVYWYQQSLDQGLQFLIQYYNGEERAKGNILERFSAQQFPDLHSELNLSSLELGDSALYFCASGTDSNSPLHFGNGTRLTVT.